This paragraph covers one T cell receptor beta chain sequence. Its antigen is currently unknown. The germline V gene has CDR1 SNHLY and CDR2 FYNNEI. The CDR3 sequence is 16 residues long. The V and J ends lost 6 bases and 7 bases, in that order; junction bases with no gene match: 5. TCRdb's copy holds only in-frame clones and misses some; the assay was immunoSEQ multiplex PCR. The sample gives 150,000 or so clones, 75% to 95% of which show up once; roughly 2.8% is in the top ten. This specimen belongs to a study of T cell responses to AZD1222 COVID-19 vaccine. Whole-study findings and limits: A mostly white British donor set with more females was recruited, and clonal diversity was possibly underestimated.

The chain links TRBV2 to TRBJ2-2; 16 nucleotides align to TRBD2. This receptor was taken from an adult in good health. Sequencing was performed on peripheral blood, taken on day 0 of MenACWY control vaccination. CDR3 loop: CASSGTSGRANGELFF. The DNA for the CDR3 is TGTGCCAGCAGCGGGACTAGCGGGAGGGCCAACGGGGAGCTGTTTTTT.